This T cell receptor (beta chain) was sequenced in a study of beta chain features in type 1 diabetes. Sequencing targeted expressed TCRB transcripts, as all isolated RNA had been reverse transcribed. The method was immunoSEQ multiplex PCR; TCRdb's version includes in-frame clones alone and lacks a portion of them. Among tens of thousands of clones, approximately 61% were seen once, and the ten largest hold 1.5% to 2%. Study-wide points: Within each of all four CD4+ subsets, Type 1 diabetes patients had TCRB CDR3s that were moderately but significantly shorter. VDJ junctions in type 1 diabetes patients carried more deletions and fewer insertions.

For this clone: Its antigen remains unidentified.

After removal of 3 bases from V and 6 bases from J, the junction contained 2 bases not matched to a gene. The V gene's germline CDR1 is SGHTA and CDR2 FQGNSA. The CDR3 extends over 12 amino acids. Every participating donor gave one draw, a heparinised blood sample averaging roughly 100 mL. The specimen was Tregs from blood. The chain combines TRBV7-2 with TRBJ2-7, with 7 bases matching TRBD2. The TCR was taken from a man aged 25 to 45 with type 1 diabetes. Some clones in this sample may be carry-over from other donors' samples. In DNA, the CDR3 is TGTGCCAGCAGCTTCTCGGGGGGCGAGCAGTACTTC. It translates to CASSFSGGEQYF.